Shown below are 2 T cell receptor beta chains from a single sample sequenced in a study of T cells in Graves' hyperthyroidism and ophthalmopathy. There were TCR beta CDR3 regions amplified from RNA transcripts. The TCR CDR3 was amplified in a first-round RT-PCR using the HTBI primer set. From the multiplex PCR reads, TCRdb called clonotypes with MiXCR, one entry per CDR3 protein. Of around 350,000 distinct CDR3 sequences in the sample, 17% were seen once. Material: blood. The receptors were sampled from a woman aged 25 to 39 with Graves' hyperthyroidism that later progressed to Graves' ophthalmopathy.

About this clonotype itself: One junction end does not reproduce the germline sequence, and a read error may be involved. The chain couples TRBV7-9 to TRBJ2-7, with 9 positions matching TRBD2. The germline V gene encodes CDR1 SEHNR and CDR2 FQNEAQ (reference sequence). The CDR3 loop spans 18 amino acids. Here the CDR3 reads CASSLEGRGGRGSYEQYF. CDR3 in DNA: TGTGCTAGCAGCTTAGAGGGAAGGGGCGGGAGGGGCTCCTACGAGCAGTACTTC.

This clonotype was seen ten or more times. V usage is TRBV2 and J usage is TRBJ2-7; 12 positions match TRBD2. Germline V gene sequence: CDR1 SNHLY, CDR2 FYNNEI. There are 15 residues in the CDR3. The V segment lost 4 bases and the J segment 0 bases; nucleotides outside the gene matches: 1. Here the CDR3 DNA reads TGTGCCAGCAGTGGGACTAGCGGGAACTCCTACGAGCAGTACTTC. The encoded protein is CASSGTSGNSYEQYF. Based on the CDR3 plus reference TRBV2 and TRBJ2-7, the full variable domain is EPEVTQTPSHQVTQMGQEVILRCVPISNHLYFYWYRQILGQKVEFLVSFYNNEISEKSEIFDDQFSVERPDGSNFTLKIRSTKLEDSAMYFCASSGTSGNSYEQYFGPGTRLTVT.